These T cell receptor beta chains were read from a single sample in a study of shared clonotypes between healthy human individuals. The data were produced by immunoSEQ multiplex PCR, yet TCRdb's version contains in-frame clones alone and is incomplete. The sample lists approximately 2,300,000 clones, just under 95% occurring once. Sequences were obtained from naive CD4+ T cells from PBMCs. All receptors derive from a young man in good health. Some clones in this sample may be carry-over from other donors' samples. CDR3s leave out the opening cysteine and the closing phenylalanine or tryptophan.

>TRBJ2-7|TRBV5-4
ASSFGQSYEQY
>TRBJ2-1|TRBV2
ASRGLVFRNEQF
>TRBJ2-5|TRBV2
ASSEALAGSQETQY
>TRBJ2-5|TRBV18
ASSPQSGNQETQY
>TRBJ2-5|TRBV27
ASGRLAGARKGETQY
>TRBJ2-1|TRBV10-3
AISESLASEQF
>TRBJ2-1|TRBV6-1
ASSEAFFQGRGQF
>TRBJ2-1|TRBV11-3
ASSLRAGTSAYNEQF
>TRBJ2-7|TRBV7-8
ASSSPGRGRGYEQY
>TRBJ2-5|TRBV9
ASSVGGRPGFQETQY
>TRBJ1-2|TRBV18
ASRKGDRDYGYT
>TRBJ2-5|TRBV6-5
ASNTGGSGSMTQY
>TRBJ2-7|TRBV2
ASSLGLFSYEQY
>TRBJ2-1|TRBV28
ASRTGLLYNEQF
>TRBJ1-5|TRBV28
ASTEERRSNQPQH
>TRBJ2-2|TRBV6-5
ASSYFSLHLAGELF
>NA|TRBV6-9
ASSLELAGEPYEQY
>TRBJ1-5|TRBV27
ASSSHGTKNSNQPQH
>TRBJ2-6|TRBV18
ASSPPGTGAGANVLT
>TRBJ2-7|TRBV5-4
ASSLGLASEQY
>TRBJ2-5|TRBV5-6
ASSFDDSQETQY
>TRBJ2-2|TRBV7-3
ASSLAGLNTGELF
>TRBJ2-7|TRBV5-1
ASSPWGLADNYEQY
>TRBJ1-2|TRBV6-5
ASSVGGGNGYT
>TRBJ2-3|TRBV9
ASSPWDRIISTDTQY
>TRBJ2-3|TRBV7-9
ASSYTRLAGLGADTQY
>TRBJ2-7|TRBV5-1
ASSGGTRVQGLIYEQY
>TRBJ1-2|TRBV7-8
ASSRTTGVGYGYT
>TRBJ2-5|TRBV5-1
ASSLGATSGQETQY
>TRBJ2-2|TRBV5-1
ASSPQMTAGGTGELF
>TRBJ2-1|TRBV7-3
ASSFSGIAGYNEQF
>TRBJ1-1|TRBV5-1
ASSSGAAPLGTEAF
>TRBJ2-1|TRBV4-1
ASSQDVGAEQF
>TRBJ1-5|TRBV19
ASSVTGNSNQPQH
>TRBJ2-2|TRBV12-5
ASGHFTGELF
>TRBJ1-2|TRBV7-3
ASSLTGEISYGYT
>TRBJ2-5|TRBV7-2
ASSARGRETQY